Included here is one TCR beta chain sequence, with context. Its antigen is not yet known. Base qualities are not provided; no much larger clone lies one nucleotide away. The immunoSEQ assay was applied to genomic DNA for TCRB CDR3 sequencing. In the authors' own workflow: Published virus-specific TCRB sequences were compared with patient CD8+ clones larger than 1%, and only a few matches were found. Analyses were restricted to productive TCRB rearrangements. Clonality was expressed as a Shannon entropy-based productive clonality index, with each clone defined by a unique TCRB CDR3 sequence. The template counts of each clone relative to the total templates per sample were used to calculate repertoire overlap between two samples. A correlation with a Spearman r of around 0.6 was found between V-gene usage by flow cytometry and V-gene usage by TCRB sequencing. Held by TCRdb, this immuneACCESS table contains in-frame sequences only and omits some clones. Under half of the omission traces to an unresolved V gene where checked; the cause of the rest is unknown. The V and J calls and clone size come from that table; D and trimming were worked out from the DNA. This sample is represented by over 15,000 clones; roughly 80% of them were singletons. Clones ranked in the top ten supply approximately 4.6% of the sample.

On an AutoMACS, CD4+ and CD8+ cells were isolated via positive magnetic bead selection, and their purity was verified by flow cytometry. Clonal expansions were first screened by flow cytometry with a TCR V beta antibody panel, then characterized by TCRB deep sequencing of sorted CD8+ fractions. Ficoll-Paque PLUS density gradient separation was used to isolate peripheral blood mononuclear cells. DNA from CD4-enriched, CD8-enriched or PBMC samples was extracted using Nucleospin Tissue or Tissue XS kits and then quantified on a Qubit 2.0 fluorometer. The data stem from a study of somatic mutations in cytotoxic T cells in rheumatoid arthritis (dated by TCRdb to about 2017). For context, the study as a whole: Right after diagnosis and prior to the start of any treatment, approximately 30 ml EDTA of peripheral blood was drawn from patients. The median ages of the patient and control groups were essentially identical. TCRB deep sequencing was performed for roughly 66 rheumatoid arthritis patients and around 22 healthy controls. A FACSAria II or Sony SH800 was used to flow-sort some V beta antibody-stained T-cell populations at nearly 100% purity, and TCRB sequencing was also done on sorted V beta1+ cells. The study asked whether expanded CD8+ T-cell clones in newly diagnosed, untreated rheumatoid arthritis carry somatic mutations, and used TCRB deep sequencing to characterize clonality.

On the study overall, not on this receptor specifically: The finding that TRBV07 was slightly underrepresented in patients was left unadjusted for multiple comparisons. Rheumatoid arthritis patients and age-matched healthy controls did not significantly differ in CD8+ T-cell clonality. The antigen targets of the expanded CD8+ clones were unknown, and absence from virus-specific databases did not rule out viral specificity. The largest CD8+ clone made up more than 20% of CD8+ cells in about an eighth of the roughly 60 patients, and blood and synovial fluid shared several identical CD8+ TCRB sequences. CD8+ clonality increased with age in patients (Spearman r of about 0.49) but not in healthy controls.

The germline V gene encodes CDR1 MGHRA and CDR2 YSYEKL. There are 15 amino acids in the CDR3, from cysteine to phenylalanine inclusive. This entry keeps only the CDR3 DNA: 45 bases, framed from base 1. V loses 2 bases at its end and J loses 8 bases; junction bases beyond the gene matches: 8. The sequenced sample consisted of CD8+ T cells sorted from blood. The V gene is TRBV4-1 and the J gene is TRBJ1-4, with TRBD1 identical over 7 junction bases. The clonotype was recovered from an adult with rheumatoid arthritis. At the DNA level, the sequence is TGCGCCAGCAGCCAAACACAGGGGTGGGGAGAAAAACTGTTTTTT. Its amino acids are CASSQTQGWGEKLFF.